This entry is about one T cell receptor (beta chain). Its specificity is not known. The sequenced fragment ends 3 residues before the CDR3 boundary, so the rest is inferred from the germline J gene. This record comes from a study of T cell clonality in common variable immunodeficiency. The study, taken as a whole, reports: Fewer deletions and N-nucleotide insertions were reportedly seen in common variable immunodeficiency TCR beta sequences. The cause of increased CVID clonality remains unclear without subpopulation sequencing.

Both groups were predominantly of Caucasian heritage. For at least one year, all CVID subjects received replacement immunoglobulin. Heparinized whole blood, roughly 4.5 to 9 ml, came from each donor. The data were produced by immunoSEQ multiplex PCR, yet TCRdb's version contains in-frame clones alone and is incomplete. Recorded here are around 15,000 clones, with no singletons, and the ten leading clones hold over 12%. Germline-derived CDR1 and CDR2 are MNHEY and SVGEGT. With 2 bases removed from V and 3 bases from J, the gap between germline ends came to 5 bases. This CDR3 has 13 residues. Material for sequencing was peripheral blood mononuclear cells. The rearrangement joins TRBV6-2 or TRBV6-3 to TRBJ2-1; no reliable D call. The TCR comes from a human donor with common variable immunodeficiency. The covered CDR3 bases are TGTGCCAGCAGTTACCTCAGCTACAATGAG. This gives the protein CASSYLSYNE. Given in full, the CDR3 is CASSYLSYNEQFF.